Presented here are 32 T cell receptor beta chains from one specimen sequenced in a study of OX40 agonist ivuxolimab in advanced cancers. Method: immunoSEQ multiplex PCR; TCRdb's copy keeps in-frame clones and lacks some. In the table there are some 95,000 clones, around 90% of which are singletons. Sequenced material: CD4+ or CD8+ T cells sorted from blood, taken in a trial of the OX40 agonist ivuxolimab. These receptors all come from an adult with an advanced solid tumor such as melanoma, head and neck, liver or kidney cancer.

V gene TRBV7-2 combines with J gene TRBJ1-1; D is unclear. CDR3 length: 14 residues. V lost 4 bases and J lost 4, with 13 bases in between. Germline CDR1 reads SGHTA; CDR2 reads FQGNSA. The CDR3 protein is CASSSWKMTTEAFF. The DNA for the CDR3 is TGTGCCAGCAGCTCTTGGAAAATGACCACTGAAGCTTTCTTT.

This chain connects TRBV2 to TRBJ1-4; no clear D gene. Looked up from germline, CDR1 is SNHLY and CDR2 is FYNNEI. CDR3 length: 11 amino acids. The V gene lost 6 bases and the J gene lost 8 bases, with 7 bases spanning the gap. The CDR3 DNA follows: TGTGCCAGCAGAGAGGAGGAAAAACTGTTTTTT. Residues: CASREEEKLFF.

The gene calls are TRBV7-3 and TRBJ1-1; unclear D gene. Germline V lookup: CDR1 SGHTA, CDR2 FQGTGA. The CDR3 extends over 14 amino acids. Trimming took 0 bases from V and 5 from J, leaving 10 bases between them. The CDR3 DNA follows: TGTGCCAGCAGCTTAACGTTGGGGAGTACTGAAGCTTTCTTT. Its protein is CASSLTLGSTEAFF.

V is TRBV10-2 and J is TRBJ1-5, with unresolved D. Per germline, CDR1 WSHSY and CDR2 SAAADI. The CDR3 is 13 residues long. Between the trimmed V and J ends, which lost 1 base and 4 bases, there was a span of 5 bases. CDR3 sequence reads: CASSELSNQPQHF. CDR3 DNA: TGCGCCAGCAGTGAGTTGAGTAATCAGCCCCAGCATTTT.

The chain is built from TRBV6-5 and TRBJ1-5, with D hard to call. Germline V gene sequence: CDR1 MNHEY, CDR2 SVGAGI. V was cut by 7 bases and J by 0 bases, with 10 bases left in between. The CDR3 is made up of 14 amino acids. DNA of the CDR3: TGTGCCAGCAAGGGCCCTAATAGCAATCAGCCCCAGCATTTT. Its protein is CASKGPNSNQPQHF.

This chain uses TRBV6-6 with TRBJ2-7, with D perhaps matching TRBD2 (7 bases). The germline V and J ends were trimmed by 2 bases and 0 bases, with 14 bases remaining between them. CDR3 size: 16 residues. Germline loops: CDR1 MNHNY, CDR2 SVGAGI (reference sequence). The CDR3 loop is CASSYGGAVSSYEQYF. Written as DNA, the CDR3 is TGTGCCAGCAGTTACGGGGGGGCTGTGAGCTCCTACGAGCAGTACTTC.

The CDR3 loop is CASSADLRNEKLFF. CDR3 DNA: TGCGCCAGCAGCGCGGACCTCCGTAATGAAAAACTGTTTTTT. The rearrangement links TRBV5-1 to TRBJ1-4, with no clear D. CDR3 length: 14 amino acids. V lost 4 bases to trimming and J lost 4 bases, with 11 bases between them. Germline V gives CDR1 SGHRS, CDR2 YFSETQ. The full variable domain, its missing parts supplied by reference TRBV5-1 and TRBJ1-4, is KAGVTQTPRYLIKTRGQQVTLSCSPISGHRSVSWYQQTPGQGLQFLFEYFSETQRNKGNFPGRFSGRQFSNSRSEMNVSTLELGDSALYLCASSADLRNEKLFFGSGTQLSVL.

This chain connects TRBV29-1 to TRBJ2-7, with TRBD1 as a possible D gene (6 bases). This CDR3 spans 13 amino acids. Trimming took 7 bases from V and 1 from J, leaving 14 bases between them. Looked up from germline, CDR1 is SQVTM and CDR2 is ANQGSEA. CDR3 in DNA: TGCAGCGCCCGGGGACAAGGTTCCTACGAGCAGTACTTC. Amino acid sequence: CSARGQGSYEQYF.

The chain links TRBV19 to TRBJ1-2; D gene unclear. V lost 6 bases and J 2 bases, leaving 16 bases between the germline ends. The germline CDR1 and CDR2 sequences are LNHDA and SQIVND (reference sequence). The CDR3 sequence is 15 residues long. CDR3 DNA: TGTGCCAGTAGCCCCCCGGTGTGGGAGAACTATGGCTACACCTTC. This encodes CASSPPVWENYGYTF.

The V gene is TRBV6-5, the J gene TRBJ2-1; 7 positions match TRBD2. The CDR3 extends over 15 amino acids. Germline loops: CDR1 MNHEY, CDR2 SVGAGI. Trimming cost V 5 bases and J 6 bases; bases outside gene matches: 10. CDR3 amino acids: CASSTRTRGGNEQFF. The CDR3 DNA reads TGTGCCAGCAGTACCAGGACTAGAGGTGGCAATGAGCAGTTCTTC.

In this sample, this clone turned up once. The chain employs TRBV5-1 and TRBJ2-5, with D possibly matching TRBD2 (5 bases). The J call may be faulty, since TRBJ2-7 better matches the DNA end. This CDR3 region has 15 residues. Germline V CDR1 and CDR2: SGHRS, YFSETQ. The CDR3 sequence is CASNRGEQRTYEQYF. The CDR3 DNA is TGCGCCAGCAATCGTGGGGAGCAACGAACCTACGAGCAGTACTTC.

J is TRBJ1-5 and V is TRBV18; no reliable D call. The CDR3 totals 15 residues. CDR1 is KGHSH and CDR2 is LQKENI in the germline V gene. The V end was cut by 6 bases, the J end by 0 bases, with 12 bases between. The CDR3 DNA reads as TGTGCCAGCTCTCCTGGGTATTCTAGCAATCAGCCCCAGCATTTT. It specifies CASSPGYSSNQPQHF. Based on the CDR3 plus reference TRBV18 and TRBJ1-5, the full variable domain is NAGVMQNPRHLVRRRGQEARLRCSPMKGHSHVYWYRQLPEEGLKFMVYLQKENIIDESGMPKERFSAEFPKEGPSILRIQQVVRGDSAAYFCASSPGYSSNQPQHFGDGTRLSIL.

This clone was picked up one time. V and J are TRBV28 and TRBJ1-2; possibly TRBD1 for D (5 bases). The CDR3 is 13 amino acids. Trimming removed 7 bases from V and 8 bases from J, with 17 bases in between. Germline CDR1 is MDHEN and CDR2 is SYDVKM. The CDR3 nucleotides read TGTGCCAGCAATCTCCCGGGACCTTACGGCTACACCTTC. The encoded protein is CASNLPGPYGYTF.

The genes are TRBV9 and TRBJ1-2; D remains unclear. CDR3 length: 12 amino acids. CDR1 and CDR2 from the germline V gene are SGDLS and YYNGEE. V lost 0 bases, J lost 8 bases, and 8 bases lay in between. The CDR3 loop reads CASSVETAGYTF. CDR3 in DNA: TGTGCCAGCAGCGTAGAAACGGCGGGCTACACCTTC.

The chain couples TRBV15 to TRBJ1-2, with TRBD1 matching over 8 bases. The trim removed 2 bases at V and 7 bases at J, leaving 15 bases unmatched. CDR3 length: 17 residues. Germline V gene sequence: CDR1 LNHNV, CDR2 YYDKDF (reference sequence). The CDR3 DNA sequence: TGTGCCACCAGCAGATCTCGACCCGGACAGGGCGTGGCTGGCTACACCTTC. It translates to CATSRSRPGQGVAGYTF.

V and J are TRBV25-1 and TRBJ1-4, with 7 bases aligning to TRBD1. Germline lookup yields CDR1 MGHDK and CDR2 SYGVNS. The CDR3 has 15 amino acids. With 8 bases clipped from V and 5 bases from J, the junction kept 11 bases outside the gene matches. DNA of the CDR3: TGTGCCAGCGCGACCTGGGACAGAAAGAATGAAAAACTGTTTTTT. It specifies CASATWDRKNEKLFF.

The chain recombines TRBV7-2 with TRBJ1-1, with no clear D. Between the trimmed V and J ends, which lost 7 bases and 3 bases, there was a span of 15 bases. Looked up from germline, CDR1 is SGHTA and CDR2 is FQGNSA. The CDR3 covers 14 residues. CDR3 in DNA: TGTGCCAGCAACGTAGGGCCTACGGACACTGAAGCTTTCTTT. This codes for CASNVGPTDTEAFF.

The chain couples TRBV7-9 to TRBJ2-3, with unresolved D. The V and J ends lost 8 bases and 1 base respectively, with 13 bases between them. The CDR3 totals 14 residues. Germline lookup yields CDR1 SEHNR and CDR2 FQNEAQ (reference sequence). The chain's CDR3 is CASSQWGGTDTQYF. CDR3 coding DNA: TGTGCCAGCTCACAGTGGGGTGGCACAGATACGCAGTATTTT.

The chain links TRBV2 to TRBJ1-2, with TRBD1 identical over 11 bases. The CDR3 covers 15 residues. V lost 11 bases and J lost 8; bases outside the gene matches: 16. Germline V gene sequence: CDR1 SNHLY, CDR2 FYNNEI. DNA of the CDR3: TGTGCCGTCTCGGGGGAAGGGACAGGGGGAATCGGCTACACCTTC. Translated, it gives CAVSGEGTGGIGYTF.

The CDR3 DNA reads TGTGCCAGCAGCGCTCCAGGGGACGGGCAGCCCCAGCATTTT. Its translation is CASSAPGDGQPQHF. V and J are TRBV9 and TRBJ1-5; possibly TRBD1 for D (6 bases). Germline V gene data show CDR1 as SGDLS and CDR2 as YYNGEE. V was cut by 3 bases and J by 7 bases, with 14 bases left in between. The CDR3 sequence is 14 residues long.

A remark on this clone: The sample has other DNA sequences that encode this CDR3 too. The rearrangement joins TRBV5-1 to TRBJ2-7; D gene ambiguous. Trimming removed 0 bases from V and 3 bases from J, with 10 bases in between. The CDR3 is 14 residues long. CDR1 SGHRS and CDR2 YFSETQ come from the germline V gene. Here the CDR3 reads CASSLDVGFYEQYF. The CDR3 nucleotides are TGCGCCAGCAGCTTGGATGTGGGATTCTACGAGCAGTACTTC.

The chain combines TRBV5-1 with TRBJ2-1; D possibly corresponds to TRBD2 (6 bases). The germline V gene has CDR1 SGHRS and CDR2 YFSETQ. V lost 4 bases and J 8 bases, leaving 19 bases between the germline ends. The CDR3 spans 15 residues. CDR3 residues: CASSRLRGKSDEQFF. CDR3 nucleotides: TGCGCCAGCAGCCGCTTACGGGGGAAGAGCGATGAGCAGTTCTTC.

This clone was observed a handful of times. V and J are TRBV7-2 and TRBJ1-5; D is unclear. Germline values: CDR1 SGHTA, CDR2 FQGNSA. The CDR3 runs to 14 residues. V was cut by 5 bases and J by 5 bases, with 13 bases left in between. This chain's CDR3 is CASSPRNRDQPQHF. The CDR3 region has the DNA TGTGCCAGCAGCCCCCGGAATAGGGATCAGCCCCAGCATTTT.

The V and J genes are TRBV5-4 and TRBJ2-5; D possibly uses TRBD1 or TRBD2 (6 bases each). This CDR3 region has 13 residues. Trimming pared 4 bases from V and 5 bases from J, leaving 12 bases between. CDR1 is SGHNT and CDR2 is YYREEE in the germline V gene (reference sequence). The CDR3 sequence: CASSGGGLETQYF. The CDR3 DNA reads as TGTGCCAGCAGCGGAGGGGGGCTGGAGACCCAGTACTTC. Full variable domain (missing parts from reference TRBV5-4 and TRBJ2-5): ETGVTQSPTHLIKTRGQQVTLRCSSQSGHNTVSWYQQALGQGPQFIFQYYREEENGRGNFPPRFSGLQFPNYSSELNVNALELDDSALYLCASSGGGLETQYFGPGTRLLVL.

In this sample, this clone turned up a few times. This chain links TRBV11-2 with TRBJ1-1; D remains unclear. The V and J ends lost 4 bases and 0 bases respectively, with 6 bases between them. The V gene's germline CDR1 is SGHAT and CDR2 FQNNGV. CDR3 length: 13 amino acids. The CDR3 DNA reads TGTGCCAGCAGCTCACACATGAACACTGAAGCTTTCTTT. It translates to CASSSHMNTEAFF.

The J gene is TRBJ2-7, the V gene TRBV6-5, with D possibly called TRBD1 or TRBD2 (5 bases each). The length of the CDR3 is 14 residues. The germline V gene encodes CDR1 MNHEY and CDR2 SVGAGI. Trimming cost V 10 bases and J 4 bases, with 20 bases left between them. The CDR3 is CATASSGAGYEQYF. CDR3 coding DNA: TGTGCCACCGCATCGTCCGGGGCCGGGTACGAGCAGTACTTC.

This chain joins TRBV9 and TRBJ1-2; D ambiguous. Germline CDR1 and CDR2: SGDLS and YYNGEE. CDR3 length: 12 amino acids. Trimming pared 1 base from V and 6 bases from J, leaving 7 bases between. The CDR3, as DNA: TGTGCCAGCAGCGTAACCCGAAATGGCTACACCTTC. It is translated as CASSVTRNGYTF.

This clone occurred once. This rearrangement joins TRBV6-6 to TRBJ2-5; D may be TRBD2 (6 bases). The CDR3 totals 15 residues. Between the trimmed V and J ends, which lost 3 bases and 5 bases, there was a span of 16 bases. Germline assignment: CDR1 MNHNY and CDR2 SVGAGI (reference sequence). CDR3 amino acids: CASSYTLATRETQYF. The CDR3 DNA follows: TGTGCCAGCAGTTATACACTAGCAACAAGGGAGACCCAGTACTTC.

V gene TRBV11-2 combines with J gene TRBJ1-3, with unresolved D. Trimming took off 6 bases at V and 0 bases at J, with 9 bases between the two ends. The CDR3 contains 14 residues. Germline V gene sequence: CDR1 SGHAT, CDR2 FQNNGV. The CDR3 region has the DNA TGTGCCAGCAGACTCAGGAGCTCTGGAAACACCATATATTTT. Amino acid sequence: CASRLRSSGNTIYF. The full variable domain, with the rest looked up from reference TRBV11-2 and TRBJ1-3, is EAGVAQSPRYKIIEKRQSVAFWCNPISGHATLYWYQQILGQGPKLLIQFQNNGVVDDSQLPKDRFSAERLKGVDSTLKIQPAKLEDSAVYLCASRLRSSGNTIYFGEGSWLTVV.

The chain employs TRBV5-1 and TRBJ2-5, with D unresolved. The J call may be wrong; the DNA end is better matched by TRBJ2-7. The CDR3 runs to 14 residues. CDR1 and CDR2 (germline): SGHRS, YFSETQ. CDR3 sequence (DNA): TGCGCCAGCAGCTTAGGGCAGTTCCCTTACGAGCAGTACTTC. Translating gives CASSLGQFPYEQYF.

The table lists this clone with a count of one. V usage is TRBV9 and J usage is TRBJ1-2; the D is unclear. The germline V gene encodes CDR1 SGDLS and CDR2 YYNGEE. V lost 0 bases and J 4 bases, leaving 10 bases between the germline ends. This CDR3 is built from 14 residues. The CDR3 nucleotides are TGTGCCAGCAGCGTAGTGGGAGGGAGCTATGGCTACACCTTC. It codes for CASSVVGGSYGYTF.

This clone was counted a few times. The gene calls are TRBV5-1 and TRBJ1-4; 10 bases are a match to TRBD1. CDR1 is SGHRS and CDR2 is YFSETQ in the germline V gene. V lost 4 bases, J lost 7 bases, and 7 bases stayed unmatched. The length of the CDR3 is 15 residues. Written as DNA, the CDR3 is TGCGCCAGCAGCACCGGGACAGGGGACGGTGAAAAACTGTTTTTT. The encoded protein is CASSTGTGDGEKLFF.